These 10 T cell receptor beta chains share one sample of origin, sequenced in a study of CD8 T cells in ankylosing spondylitis. TCRdb re-derived calls from the 5' RACE reads in MiXCR, one entry per CDR3 protein. This sample has 35,000 to 50,000 distinct CDR3 sequences, with 3.5% to 4% found just once. The sequencing input was blood, either unsorted or a sorted T cell fraction (not recorded which). These receptors came from a female donor with ankylosing spondylitis or in good health (not recorded which).

Many counts were recorded for this clonotype. This chain links TRBV9 with TRBJ2-3, with 9 bases lining up with TRBD2. After removal of 0 bases from V and 2 bases from J, the junction contained 7 bases not matched to a gene. CDR1 and CDR2 from the germline V gene are SGDLS and YYNGEE. The CDR3 is 17 amino acids. CDR3 bases: TGTGCCAGCAGCGTAGAGGGGATAGCGGGGGCCACAGATACGCAGTATTTT. Amino acids: CASSVEGIAGATDTQYF. Supplemented by reference TRBV9 and TRBJ2-3, the full variable domain reads DSGVTQTPKHLITATGQRVTLRCSPRSGDLSVYWYQQSLDQGLQFLIQYYNGEERAKGNILERFSAQQFPDLHSELNLSSLELGDSALYFCASSVEGIAGATDTQYFGPGTRLTVL.

Ten or more counts support this clonotype. The chain links TRBV9 to TRBJ2-1; weak D call: TRBD1 (6 bases). Trimming removed 0 bases at V and 4 bases at J, with 14 bases between. Germline V lookup: CDR1 SGDLS, CDR2 YYNGEE. The CDR3 covers 16 residues. Here the CDR3 DNA reads TGTGCCAGCAGCGTAGTCTCCAGGGGAAAATACAATGAGCAGTTCTTC. Amino acids: CASSVVSRGKYNEQFF.

This clonotype has a count of ten or more. CDR3 DNA sequence: TGTGCCAGCAGCCCTAGAGGCCCGGGACAGGGGAACTCCTACGAGCAGTACTTC. Its protein is CASSPRGPGQGNSYEQYF. The genes are TRBV9 and TRBJ2-7, with TRBD1 matching over 10 bases. The V segment lost 4 bases and the J segment 0 bases; nucleotides outside the gene matches: 13. CDR3 length: 18 amino acids. Germline CDR1 and CDR2: SGDLS and YYNGEE.

The sample holds many counts of this clonotype. The V gene is TRBV9, the J gene TRBJ2-3, with D unresolved. Germline-derived CDR1 and CDR2 are SGDLS and YYNGEE. V lost 0 bases and J 2 bases, leaving 7 bases between the germline ends. The CDR3 extends over 14 amino acids. The CDR3 DNA sequence: TGTGCCAGCAGCGTAGGAGATCTCACAGATACGCAGTATTTT. Translation gives CASSVGDLTDTQYF.

CDR3 DNA: TGTGCCAGCAGCGAAGGACTAGCGGGGGAAACGAACACCGGGGAGCTGTTTTTT. Amino acids: CASSEGLAGETNTGELFF. This rearrangement joins TRBV9 to TRBJ2-2; 13 nucleotides align to TRBD2. Germline trimming cut 3 bases from V and 0 bases from J; bases unmatched to any gene: 5. Germline lookup yields CDR1 SGDLS and CDR2 YYNGEE. CDR3 length: 18 residues.

This clonotype was observed many times. The chain employs TRBV9 and TRBJ2-3; the D is unclear. V dropped 3 bases and J dropped 13 bases, with 21 bases sitting between them. CDR3 length: 14 amino acids. The germline V gene encodes CDR1 SGDLS and CDR2 YYNGEE. The CDR3 DNA is TGTGCCAGCAGCGCCCCCGAACCCGACCAGGCTAAGTATTTT. Encoded protein: CASSAPEPDQAKYF.

This clonotype has a handful of counts. The rearrangement uses TRBV9 and TRBJ2-7; 10 positions agree with TRBD2. After removal of 5 bases from V and 3 bases from J, the junction contained 8 bases not matched to a gene. CDR1 is SGDLS, CDR2 YYNGEE, per germline. The CDR3 contains 15 residues. The CDR3 bases are TGTGCCAGCAGTCCAGAGGCTAGCGGGGGCTACGAGCAGTACTTC. This gives the protein CASSPEASGGYEQYF.

This clonotype came up many times. The chain has TRBV9 and TRBJ2-1; 12 nucleotides match TRBD2. Germline lookup yields CDR1 SGDLS and CDR2 YYNGEE. This CDR3 has 22 residues. The V segment lost 0 bases and the J segment 0 bases; nucleotides outside the gene matches: 16. The CDR3 DNA sequence: TGTGCCAGCAGCGTAGCCCCCCCCACGGCTAGCGGGGGGGGGAGCTCCTACAATGAGCAGTTCTTC. Protein: CASSVAPPTASGGGSSYNEQFF.

This clonotype was seen at least ten times. The rearrangement links TRBV9 to TRBJ2-6; D gene unclear. The CDR3 has 15 residues. Trimming took off 3 bases at V and 1 base at J, with 8 bases between the two ends. Germline CDR1 SGDLS, CDR2 YYNGEE. This CDR3 reads CASSGVRSGANVLTF. CDR3 coding DNA: TGTGCCAGCAGCGGAGTAAGATCTGGGGCCAACGTCCTGACTTTC.

This clonotype was observed many times. The chain employs TRBV9 and TRBJ2-7; D gene ambiguous. Germline-derived CDR1 and CDR2 are SGDLS and YYNGEE. Trimming removed 4 bases from V and 1 base from J, with 12 bases in between. CDR3 length equals 14 residues. The CDR3 bases are TGTGCCAGCAGCAAAGACACGGCATCCTACGAGCAGTACTTC. This encodes CASSKDTASYEQYF.